This T cell receptor (beta chain) was recovered during a study of regulatory T cells. The primer mix had 52 TRBV and 13 TRBJ primers. The method was immunoSEQ multiplex PCR; TCRdb's version includes in-frame clones alone and lacks a portion of them. The sample includes tens of thousands of clones, approximately 91% of them seen just once. Two CD3G-deficient patients had more severe autoimmunity; all had some. Patients aged 2 to 39 years had fewer naive T cells. CD4+ cells were sorted into CD25-high CD127-low regulatory cells and CD25-low CD127-high conventional cells. A remark on this clone: The antigen remains undetermined.

Germline CDR1 and CDR2: MNHNS and SASEGT. The CDR3 has 14 residues. V was clipped by 4 bases and J by 5 bases, with 15 bases between them. General study results and limits: Hydrophobic residues at CDR3 positions 6 and 7 were enriched in conventional CD4+ T cells of CD3G-deficient patients. Patient repertoires had restricted TRB V-J pairs and skewed V and J usage, most in Tregs.

The source of this sequence is a person aged 18 to 30 with CD3G deficiency. The chain uses TRBV6-1 and TRBJ2-7; D is undetermined. Material for sequencing was conventional CD4+ T cells sorted from blood. CDR3 loop: CASSVGISRHEQYF. As DNA, the CDR3 is TGTGCCAGCAGTGTGGGGATCAGCCGGCACGAGCAGTACTTC.